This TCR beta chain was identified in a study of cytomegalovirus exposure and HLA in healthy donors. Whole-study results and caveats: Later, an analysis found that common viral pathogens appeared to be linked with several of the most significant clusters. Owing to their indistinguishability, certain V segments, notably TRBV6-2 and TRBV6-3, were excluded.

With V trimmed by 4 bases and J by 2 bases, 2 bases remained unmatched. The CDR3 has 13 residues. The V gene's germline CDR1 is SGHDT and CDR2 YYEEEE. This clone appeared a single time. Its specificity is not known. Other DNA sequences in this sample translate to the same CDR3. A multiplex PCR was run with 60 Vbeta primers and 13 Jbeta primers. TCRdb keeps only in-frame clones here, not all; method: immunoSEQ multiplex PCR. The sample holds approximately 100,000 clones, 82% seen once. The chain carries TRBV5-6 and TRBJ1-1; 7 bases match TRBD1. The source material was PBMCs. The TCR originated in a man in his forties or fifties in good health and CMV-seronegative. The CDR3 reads CASSRTGNTEAFF. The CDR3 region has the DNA TGTGCCAGCAGCCGGACAGGTAACACTGAAGCTTTCTTT.